The source of this T cell receptor (beta chain) is a study of blood T cell repertoires in COVID-19. Study background: PBMCs, B-cell-depleted T cells, or T cells were the source of the cDNA or gDNA that made up the material.

Germline V CDR1 and CDR2: SGHNT, YENEEA. Trimming shortened V by 3 bases and J by 2 bases, and 16 bases separated the two germline ends. CDR3 length: 16 residues. The table lists this clone with a count of one. Only in-frame clones appear in the TCRdb table, and some are missing; sequencing was by immunoSEQ multiplex PCR. Of 250,000 to 400,000 clones in the sample, roughly 90% were seen once. The V call is TRBV11-3, the J call TRBJ1-2; D might be TRBD1 (6 bases). The receptor was isolated from a woman aged 30 to 39 with COVID-19, enrolled during active disease. Sample: peripheral blood. This CDR3 is CASSLRTRGANYGYTF. The CDR3 bases are TGTGCCAGCAGCTTGAGGACCAGGGGCGCCAACTATGGCTACACCTTC.